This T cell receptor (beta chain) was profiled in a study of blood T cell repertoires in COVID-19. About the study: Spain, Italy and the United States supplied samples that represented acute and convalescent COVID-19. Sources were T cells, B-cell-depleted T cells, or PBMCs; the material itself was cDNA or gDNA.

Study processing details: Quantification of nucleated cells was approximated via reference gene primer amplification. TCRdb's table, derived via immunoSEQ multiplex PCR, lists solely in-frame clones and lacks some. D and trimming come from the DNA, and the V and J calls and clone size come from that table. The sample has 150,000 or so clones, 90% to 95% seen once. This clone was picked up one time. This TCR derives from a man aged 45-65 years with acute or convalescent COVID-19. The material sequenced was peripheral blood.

This chain's CDR3 is CASSASGRNHNEQFF. CDR3 DNA sequence: TGTGCCAGCAGCGCAAGCGGGAGGAACCACAATGAGCAGTTCTTC. J is TRBJ2-1 and V is TRBV7-7; 9 bases are a match to TRBD2. The CDR3 runs 15 residues. Looked up from germline, CDR1 is SSHAT and CDR2 is FNYEAQ (reference sequence). V gave up 5 bases and J gave up 5 bases; unmatched junction bases: 7.